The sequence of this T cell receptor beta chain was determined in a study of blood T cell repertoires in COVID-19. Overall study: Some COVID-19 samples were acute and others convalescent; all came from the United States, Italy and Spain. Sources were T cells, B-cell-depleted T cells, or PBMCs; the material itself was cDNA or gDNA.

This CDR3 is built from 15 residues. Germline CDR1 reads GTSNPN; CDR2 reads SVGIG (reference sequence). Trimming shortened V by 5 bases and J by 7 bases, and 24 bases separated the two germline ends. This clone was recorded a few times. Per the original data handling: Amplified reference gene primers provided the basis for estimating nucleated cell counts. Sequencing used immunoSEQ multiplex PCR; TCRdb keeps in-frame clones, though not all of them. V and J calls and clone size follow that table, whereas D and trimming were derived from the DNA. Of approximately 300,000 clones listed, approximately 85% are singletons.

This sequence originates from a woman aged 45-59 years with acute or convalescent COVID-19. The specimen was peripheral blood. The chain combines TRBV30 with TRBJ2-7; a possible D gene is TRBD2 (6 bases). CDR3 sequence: CAWGMSRPLAGEQYF. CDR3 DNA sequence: TGTGCCTGGGGAATGTCCCGGCCCCTCGCGGGGGAGCAGTACTTC. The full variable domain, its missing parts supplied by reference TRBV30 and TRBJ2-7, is SQTIHQWPATLVQPVGSPLSLECTVEGTSNPNLYWYRQAAGRGLQLLFYSVGIGQISSEVPQNLSASRPQDRQFILSSKKLLLSDSGFYLCAWGMSRPLAGEQYFGPGTRLTVT.